This TCR beta chain originates from a study of metastatic and nonmetastatic thyroid tumors. The overall study: It was across blood and tumor or nodule tissue from malignant and benign thyroid patients that repertoires were compared.

This CDR3 has 13 amino acids. The germline V gene encodes CDR1 SGHAT and CDR2 FQNNGV. Trimming cost V 6 bases and J 6 bases, with 15 bases left between them. As originally analysed: Clinicopathological groups of papillary thyroid cancer showed CDR3 differences that were used to build a distant-metastasis classifier. With MiXCR, TCRdb called clones anew from the PCR reads. In this record, the V and J calls reflect TCRdb's handling and not the investigators' own analysis. The sample contains around 20,000 clones, around a third of which appear only once. Prior to thyroid surgery, none of the patients had received any treatment.

The clonotype comes from a female donor with papillary thyroid cancer or a benign thyroid nodule (not recorded which). Some clones in this sample may be carry-over from other donors' samples. The sequenced sample was blood. The chain employs TRBV11-2 and TRBJ2-7; D is unclear. CDR3: CASRQAVLGEQYF. The DNA for the CDR3 is TGTGCCAGCAGGCAGGCCGTCTTGGGCGAGCAGTACTTC.